This T cell receptor beta chain came from a study of T cells in Graves' hyperthyroidism and ophthalmopathy. Study-level background: Peripheral blood collection took place at initial diagnosis, before any treatment. Study-level results: Ophthalmopathy was told apart from stable hyperthyroidism by a 13 V-J model.

This clonotype came up many times. Its antigen remains unidentified. Amplified regions were TCR beta CDR3 sequences from RNA transcripts. The HTBI primer set served for first-round RT-PCR of the TCR CDR3. Each CDR3 protein gets one entry after TCRdb re-called the multiplex PCR reads with MiXCR. Of hundreds of thousands of distinct CDR3 sequences listed, 13% to 15% are singletons. The receptor comes from a woman aged 50 to 60 with Graves' ophthalmopathy. Sequencing input: blood.

The CDR3 DNA follows: TGTGCCAGCAGCCCCCGAGGCCTCGGGGGGGGCTACACCTTC. Its translation is CASSPRGLGGGYTF. The chain combines TRBV27 with TRBJ1-2; TRBD1 is a possible D gene (5 bases). The CDR3 loop spans 14 amino acids. The germline gives CDR1 MNHEY, CDR2 SMNVEV (reference sequence). With 6 bases removed from V and 8 bases from J, the gap between germline ends came to 19 bases.